This T cell receptor (beta chain) originates from a study of blood T cell repertoires in COVID-19 (dated by TCRdb to about 2020). Regarding the complete study: For ImmuneRACE Cohort 3, a participant was defined as recovered based on two consecutive negative NP/OP PCR tests, clearance by a healthcare professional, or resolution of symptoms. HLA class I and class II types, where available, came from metadata supplied by the sample provider rather than from assay-based typing. The repertoires were made available in a free public database intended to serve as a resource for research on the immune response to SARS-CoV-2. The samples were drawn from two sources: the first 160 participants of the ongoing ImmuneRACE study, and 950 to 1,500 subjects contributed by 6 global collaborators. The dataset comprised deeply sampled blood TCRbeta repertoires from subjects exposed to, actively infected with, or recovered from COVID-19. The collaborator samples originated in the United States, Italy and Spain and spanned the acute and convalescent phases of COVID-19. A de-identified subject ID, COVID-19 status, age in years and sex were almost always included in the sample metadata. The prospective study material was composed of cDNA or gDNA derived from T cells, B-cell-depleted T cells, or PBMCs.

Comments on this clone: No cognate antigen has been identified for it. Base-call qualities are not available, and no considerably larger clone is one nucleotide away.

TCRbeta CDR3 regions were amplified from genomic DNA using the immunoSEQ Assay, a bias-controlled multiplex PCR. For the original study's pipeline: Nucleated cell counts per sample were estimated from amplification of reference gene primers within the assay. To quantify the absolute abundance of each unique TCRbeta CDR3 rearrangement, sequence reads were collapsed and filtered. For each sample, productive Simpson clonality was calculated by taking the square root of Simpson's diversity index across productive rearrangements. TCRdb's version of the immuneACCESS table is confined to in-frame rearrangements and falls short of the full clone set. An unresolved V gene accounts for under half of the shortfall where checked; the remainder is of unknown origin. The V and J calls and clone size come from that table; D and trimming were worked out from the DNA. Across this sample there are approximately 140,000 clones, with 75% to 90% seen only once. Clones ranked in the top ten supply 3.5% to 5% of the sample.

In the prospective study, participants were about 18 to 100 years old, resided in under 30 geographic areas of the United States, and were enrolled through a virtual design. In the prospective study, cohorts were assigned on the basis of participant-reported clinical history obtained from a screening survey and a study questionnaire. In the prospective study, whole blood, serum and a nasopharyngeal or oropharyngeal swab were collected from each participant by mobile phlebotomists. Participants in the prospective study had the option to provide additional blood draws and questionnaires over an approximately 2-month period. Before DNA extraction, blood samples from the prospective study were shipped at room temperature or frozen. Overall study outcomes, separate from this receptor: The quantity of clinical and demographic metadata differed by source and by participant and was supplied without curation.

This clonotype originated in a man aged 45-60 years in a cohort exposed to, infected with or recovered from COVID-19 (not recorded which). The sample comprised PBMCs or T cells enriched from blood (not recorded which).

The CDR3 reads as follows: CAISERSGYGYTF. The DNA is as follows: TGTGCCATCAGTGAGAGGTCAGGGTATGGCTACACCTTC. The chain is made from TRBV10-3 and TRBJ1-2; the D segment could be TRBD1, given 5 matching bases. Trimming costs V 2 bases and J 5 bases, and their ends lie 9 bases apart. According to the germline V gene, CDR1 reads ENHRY and CDR2 reads SYGVKD. The cysteine opens and the phenylalanine closes a CDR3 of 13 amino acids. The entry retains the CDR3 DNA only, 39 bases that are in frame from base 1.